The T cell receptor (beta chain) described here comes from a study of T cell clones after liver transplantation. The V gene lost 1 base and the J gene lost 1 base, with 7 bases spanning the gap. Germline CDR1 LNHDA, CDR2 SQIVND (reference sequence). The CDR3 contains 14 residues. Sequencing was performed with immunoSEQ multiplex PCR; in TCRdb, only in-frame clones are kept and a portion is missing. The sample yields some 80,000 clones, 84% seen once. Here the sequenced sample was CD4+ T cells from blood, taken around 48 months after liver transplant. The clonotype comes from a human patient who received a liver transplant. The T cells may come from the graft donor. The rearrangement links TRBV19 to TRBJ1-1; perhaps TRBD1 as D (5 bases). The CDR3, as DNA: TGTGCCAGTAGTATAGGACAGCCGAACACTGAAGCTTTCTTT. This codes for CASSIGQPNTEAFF.